This T cell receptor beta chain emerged from a study of OX40 agonist ivuxolimab in advanced cancers. On the study more broadly: At doses from 0.01 to 10 mg/kg, patients were given intravenous ivuxolimab every 2 weeks. Study observations and caveats: Both CD4+ and CD8+ T cell populations in blood had undergone clonal expansion by week 6 at 0.1 to 3.0 mg/kg.

Here immunoSEQ multiplex PCR was the method, and the copy in TCRdb shows in-frame clones only, minus some. The data show roughly 48,000 clones, with roughly 90% seen just once and under 55% held by the top ten. With regard to this clone: Its antigen is undetermined.

This clonotype was obtained from an adult with an advanced solid tumor such as melanoma, head and neck, liver or kidney cancer. Sequenced material: CD4+ or CD8+ T cells sorted from blood, taken in a trial of the OX40 agonist ivuxolimab.

The CDR3 reads CASIPGQEGSPLHF. As DNA, the CDR3 is TGTGCCAGCATCCCGGGACAGGAAGGTTCACCCCTCCACTTT. The chain uses TRBV2 and TRBJ1-6, with 8 bases aligning to TRBD1. V lost 7 bases to trimming and J lost 9 bases; unmatched junction nucleotides: 8. The CDR3 extends over 14 amino acids. Germline V CDR1 and CDR2: SNHLY, FYNNEI.